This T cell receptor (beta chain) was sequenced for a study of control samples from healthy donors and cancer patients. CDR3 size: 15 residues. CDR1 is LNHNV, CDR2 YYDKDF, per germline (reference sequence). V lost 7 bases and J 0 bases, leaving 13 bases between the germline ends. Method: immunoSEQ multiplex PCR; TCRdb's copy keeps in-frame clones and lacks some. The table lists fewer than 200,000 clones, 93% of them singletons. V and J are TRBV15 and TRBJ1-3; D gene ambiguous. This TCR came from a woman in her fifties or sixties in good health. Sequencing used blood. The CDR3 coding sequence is TGTGCCACCACCCGGGAGGAGGCCTCTGGAAACACCATATATTTT. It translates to CATTREEASGNTIYF.